This T cell receptor (beta chain) was obtained from a study of blood T cell repertoires in COVID-19. Study information: Sites across the United States, Italy and Spain contributed samples from acute and convalescent COVID-19.

Per the original data handling: Amplifying reference gene primers gave estimates of nucleated cell counts. Repertoires were generated with immunoSEQ multiplex PCR, while TCRdb's copy carries only in-frame clones and drops some. V and J calls and clone size are those listed in that table; D and trimming were worked out from the DNA. The repertoire includes 90,000 to 150,000 clones, more than 75% of them detected once, and about 2% sits in the top ten. This CDR3 region has 16 residues. Germline V gene sequence: CDR1 SGDLS, CDR2 YYNGEE. The germline V and J ends were trimmed by 0 bases and 2 bases, with 13 bases remaining between them.

This sequence was found in a woman between 45 and 60 years old with acute or convalescent COVID-19. Sequenced: peripheral blood. The chain has TRBV9 and TRBJ2-3, with a tentative D call TRBD2 (5 bases). The CDR3 sequence: CASSVGGGPDTDTQYF. The CDR3, as DNA: TGTGCCAGCAGCGTAGGTGGAGGACCTGACACAGATACGCAGTATTTT.